The entry below describes one T cell receptor beta chain. In the original analysis: Researchers report that nucleated cell counts were estimated from reference gene primer amplification. This table comes from immunoSEQ multiplex PCR, and its TCRdb copy is limited to in-frame clones, with some not included. Clone size and the V and J calls come from that table; the DNA yielded D and trimming. In the table there are 150,000 to 200,000 clones, around 76% of which are singletons. This specimen belongs to a study of blood T cell repertoires in COVID-19. Turning to the study itself: PBMCs, B-cell-depleted T cells, or T cells were the source of the cDNA or gDNA that made up the material.

The TCR was taken from a woman in her seventies with acute or convalescent COVID-19. The sequenced material came from peripheral blood.

CDR3 sequence (DNA): TGTGCCACCGGGGTAACGAACTATGGCTACACCTTC. Encoded protein: CATGVTNYGYTF. The chain joins TRBV30 to TRBJ1-2, with D unresolved. The CDR3 totals 12 residues. Trimming cost V 8 bases and J 2 bases, with 12 bases left between them. The V gene's germline CDR1 is GTSNPN and CDR2 SVGIG (reference sequence). Full variable domain (remainder filled in from reference TRBV30 and TRBJ1-2): SQTIHQWPATLVQPVGSPLSLECTVEGTSNPNLYWYRQAAGRGLQLLFYSVGIGQISSEVPQNLSASRPQDRQFILSSKKLLLSDSGFYLCATGVTNYGYTFGSGTRLTVV.